Sequencing of this T cell receptor (beta chain) was carried out in a study of OX40 agonist ivuxolimab in advanced cancers. With respect to the entire study: The costimulatory receptor OX40 (CD134) was targeted by ivuxolimab, a fully human IgG2 agonistic monoclonal antibody. Intravenous ivuxolimab was administered to patients every 2 weeks at six dose levels: 0.01, 0.1, 0.3, 1.5, 3 and 10 mg/kg. The dose-escalation cohort was about 87% male with a mean age of approximately 60 years, ranging from roughly 23 to 90. Prior anti-PD-1, anti-PD-L1 or anti-CTLA-4 therapy was permitted, and checkpoint inhibitors had been received by about 44% of dose-escalation patients. Among the roughly 50 dose-escalation patients, approximately 20 had hepatocellular carcinoma, 15 or so melanoma, 9 renal cell carcinoma and 9 head and neck cancer. Peripheral TCRbeta sequencing aimed to test whether ivuxolimab altered TCR sequence diversity and caused clonal T-cell expansion. The paper describes the monotherapy dose-escalation part (N = 52 patients) of the phase I trial of ivuxolimab. Partial responses occurred in three dose-escalation patients: two with cutaneous melanoma and one with hepatocellular carcinoma. What the research found in general, with its limitations: On average, CD8+ T cells showed more expanded clones than CD4+ T cells after ivuxolimab. Low levels of normalized T-cell clonal expansion were also seen in some nonresponding patients. The antigen specificity of the clonally expanded peripheral T cells was not determined. At doses from 0.1 to 3.0 mg/kg, clonal expansion was seen in both CD4+ and CD8+ blood T cells between baseline and week 6. In the 0.1-3.0 mg/kg groups, partial responders were among the patients with the lowest normalized peripheral clonal expansion, particularly in CD8+ T cells.

To sequence the TCRbeta CDR3 region, genomic DNA was isolated from the sorted cells. TCRbeta CDR3 regions were sequenced using the immunoSEQ Assay. Here the immuneACCESS table is served through TCRdb, limited to in-frame sequences with V and J called. Missing clones are a known gap in these copies; in checked studies unresolved V genes cover under half, and the rest lacks a known reason. For this sample there are around 20,000 clones; approximately 86% appear just once. Roughly 25% of the sample comes from the top ten. The trial excluded patients who had a history of autoimmune disease or were on systemic immunosuppression. Peripheral blood for TCR sequencing was collected from all dose cohorts at baseline, on cycle 4 day 1, and on cycle 7 day 1. Samples were obtained from an open-label, multicenter, first-in-human phase I dose-escalation trial of ivuxolimab. Adults with locally advanced or metastatic head and neck squamous cell, hepatocellular, melanoma or renal cell carcinoma were enrolled in the trial. Before TCR sequencing, CD4+ T cells and CD8+ T cells were sorted from peripheral blood as separate populations.

As regards this clone: Which antigen it targets is not known. Base quality data are lacking; no much larger clone is found one base away.

The material was CD4+ or CD8+ T cells sorted from blood, obtained in a trial of the OX40 agonist ivuxolimab. The clonotype was recovered from an adult with an advanced solid tumor such as melanoma, head and neck, liver or kidney cancer.

Here the CDR3 is given as CASSQDPYRNLNTGELFF. The DNA sequence is TGTGCCAGCAGCCAAGATCCATACAGAAACTTGAACACCGGGGAGCTGTTTTTT. The receptor chain draws on TRBV14 and TRBJ2-2; the D gene cannot be resolved reliably. As encoded in the germline V gene, CDR1 is SGHDN while CDR2 is FVKESK. The CDR3 has 18 amino acids, counting the end cysteine and phenylalanine. The DNA shown is the 54-base CDR3, in frame from base 1. V and J lose 0 bases and 1 base, and a span of 15 bases separates them.